This TCR beta chain was identified in a study of blood T cell repertoires in COVID-19. Study at large: Samples of COVID-19 (acute and convalescent) were obtained from the United States, Italy and Spain.

Participant ages covered about 18 to 89 years across approximately 25 US areas. Resolution of symptoms, clearance, or two negative PCRs was present in recovered Cohort 3 donors. The CDR3 has 13 residues. The V gene's germline CDR1 is SQVTM and CDR2 ANQGSEA. Trimming took 7 bases from V and 4 from J, leaving 14 bases between them. Original analysis: Estimation of nucleated cell counts was performed using reference gene primer amplification. Sequencing used immunoSEQ multiplex PCR; TCRdb keeps in-frame clones, though not all of them. V and J calls and clone size are copied from that table; D and trimming were computed from the DNA. The sample consists of hundreds of thousands of clones, 88% of them appearing once.

This chain uses TRBV29-1 with TRBJ1-3, with D maybe TRBD1 (5 bases). The sample consisted of PBMCs or T cells enriched from blood (not recorded which). The receptor's source is a woman aged 45-65 years who had recovered from COVID-19. The CDR3 loop is CSAEPGSGNTIYF. CDR3 sequence (DNA): TGCAGCGCAGAACCAGGGTCGGGAAACACCATATATTTT.